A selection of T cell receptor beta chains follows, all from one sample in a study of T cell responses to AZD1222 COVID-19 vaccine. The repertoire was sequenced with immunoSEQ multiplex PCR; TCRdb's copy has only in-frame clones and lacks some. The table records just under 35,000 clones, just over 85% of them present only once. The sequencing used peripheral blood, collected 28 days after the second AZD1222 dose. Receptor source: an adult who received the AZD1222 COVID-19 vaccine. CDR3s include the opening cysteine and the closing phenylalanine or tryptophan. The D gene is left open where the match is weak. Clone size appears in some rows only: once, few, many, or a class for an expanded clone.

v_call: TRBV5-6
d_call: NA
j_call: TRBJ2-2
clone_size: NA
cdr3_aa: CASGYRETGELFF
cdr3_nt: TGTGCCAGCGGGTACAGGGAGACCGGGGAGCTGTTTTTT

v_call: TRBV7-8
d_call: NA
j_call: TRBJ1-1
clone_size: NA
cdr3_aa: CASSLDRAMNTEAFF
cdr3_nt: TGTGCCAGCAGCTTAGATAGAGCTATGAACACTGAAGCTTTCTTT

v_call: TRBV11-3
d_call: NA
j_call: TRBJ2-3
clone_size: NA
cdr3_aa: CASSAGGTTDTQYF
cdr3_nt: TGTGCCAGCAGCGCAGGAGGAACCACAGATACGCAGTATTTT

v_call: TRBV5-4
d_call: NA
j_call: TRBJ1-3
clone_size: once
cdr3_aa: CASSLDDPRSGNTIYF
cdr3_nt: TGTGCCAGCAGCTTGGACGACCCACGCTCTGGAAACACCATATATTTT

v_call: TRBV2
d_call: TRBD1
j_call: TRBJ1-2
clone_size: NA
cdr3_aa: CASSEGQGAFYGYTF
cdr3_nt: TGTGCCAGCAGCGAAGGGCAGGGGGCGTTCTATGGCTACACCTTC

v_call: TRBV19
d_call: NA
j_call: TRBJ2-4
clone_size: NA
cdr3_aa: CASSPLAGADIQYF
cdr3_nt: TGTGCCAGTAGCCCTCTGGCAGGGGCGGACATTCAGTACTTC

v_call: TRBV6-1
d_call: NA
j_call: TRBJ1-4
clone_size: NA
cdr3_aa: CASSEREKLFF
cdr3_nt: TGTGCCAGCAGTGAAAGGGAAAAACTGTTTTTT

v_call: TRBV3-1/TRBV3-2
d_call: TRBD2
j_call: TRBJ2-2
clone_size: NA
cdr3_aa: CASSLARLANTGELFF
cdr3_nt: TGTGCCAGCAGCCTTGCCAGACTAGCCAACACCGGGGAGCTGTTTTTT

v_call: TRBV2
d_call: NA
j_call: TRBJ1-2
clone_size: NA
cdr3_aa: CASSEMNYGYTF
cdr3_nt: TGTGCCAGCAGTGAGATGAACTATGGCTACACCTTC

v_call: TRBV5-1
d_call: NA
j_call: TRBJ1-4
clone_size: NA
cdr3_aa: CASSSPGTGNEKLFF
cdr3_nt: TGCGCCAGCAGCTCCCCCGGGACTGGGAATGAAAAACTGTTTTTT

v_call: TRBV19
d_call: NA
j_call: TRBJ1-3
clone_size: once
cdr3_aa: CASSIDPATGNTIYF
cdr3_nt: TGTGCCAGTAGTATAGATCCAGCGACTGGAAACACCATATATTTT

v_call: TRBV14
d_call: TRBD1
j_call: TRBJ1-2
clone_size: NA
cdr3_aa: CASSQVRGLGGYTF
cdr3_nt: TGTGCCAGCAGCCAAGTGAGGGGGCTAGGTGGCTACACCTTC

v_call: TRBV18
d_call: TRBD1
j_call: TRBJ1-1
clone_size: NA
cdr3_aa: CASSPPKGQGSVEAFF
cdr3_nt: TGTGCCAGCTCACCACCTAAAGGACAGGGATCGGTTGAAGCTTTCTTT

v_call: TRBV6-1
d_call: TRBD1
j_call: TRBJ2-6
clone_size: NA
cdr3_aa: CASSESWDSPRSGANVLTF
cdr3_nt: TGTGCCAGCAGTGAAAGTTGGGACAGCCCCCGCTCTGGGGCCAACGTCCTGACTTTC

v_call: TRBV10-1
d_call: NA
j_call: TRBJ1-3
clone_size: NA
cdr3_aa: CASQQGSVPGNTIYF
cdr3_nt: TGCGCCAGTCAACAGGGCTCGGTTCCTGGAAACACCATATATTTT

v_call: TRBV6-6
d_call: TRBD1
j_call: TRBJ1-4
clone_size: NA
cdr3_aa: CASSPRDRAEKLFF
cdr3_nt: TGTGCCAGCAGTCCTCGGGACAGGGCTGAAAAACTGTTTTTT

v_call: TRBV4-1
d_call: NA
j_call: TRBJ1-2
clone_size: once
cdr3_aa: CASSQLTGTLNYGYTF
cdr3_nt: TGCGCCAGCAGCCAGCTTACCGGGACCCTTAACTATGGCTACACCTTC

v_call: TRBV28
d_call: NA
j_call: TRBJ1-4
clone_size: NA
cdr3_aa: CASSSAGAANEKLFF
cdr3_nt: TGTGCCAGCAGCTCGGCGGGAGCGGCTAATGAAAAACTGTTTTTT

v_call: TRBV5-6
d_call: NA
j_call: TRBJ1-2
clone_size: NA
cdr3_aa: CASSTSGRAGDYGYTF
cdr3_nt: TGTGCCAGCAGCACCTCGGGCCGCGCGGGGGACTATGGCTACACCTTC

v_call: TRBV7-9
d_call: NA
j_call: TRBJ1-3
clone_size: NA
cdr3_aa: CASSLGWGSGNTIYF
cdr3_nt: TGTGCCAGCAGCTTGGGATGGGGATCTGGAAACACCATATATTTT

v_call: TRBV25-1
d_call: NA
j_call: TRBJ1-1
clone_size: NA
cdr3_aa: CASSAPSDIRGTEAFF
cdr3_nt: TGTGCCAGCAGCGCCCCCTCGGACATCCGGGGCACTGAAGCTTTCTTT

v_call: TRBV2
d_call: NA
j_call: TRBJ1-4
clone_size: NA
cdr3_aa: CASSELTGGEKLFF
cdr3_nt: TGTGCCAGCAGTGAACTGACTGGAGGTGAAAAACTGTTTTTT

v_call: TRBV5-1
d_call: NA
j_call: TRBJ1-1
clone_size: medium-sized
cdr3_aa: CASSPVLGGMNTEAFF
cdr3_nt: TGCGCCAGCAGCCCCGTTTTGGGGGGGATGAACACTGAAGCTTTCTTT

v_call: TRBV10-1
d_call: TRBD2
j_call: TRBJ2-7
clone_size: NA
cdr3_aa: CASSAGTRGYEQYF
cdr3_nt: TGCGCCAGCAGCGCCGGGACTAGGGGCTACGAGCAGTACTTC

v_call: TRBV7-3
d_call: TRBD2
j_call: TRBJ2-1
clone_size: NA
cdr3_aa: CASSRNPGTRAYNEQFF
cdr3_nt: TGTGCCAGCAGCCGGAACCCCGGGACTAGAGCCTACAATGAGCAGTTCTTC

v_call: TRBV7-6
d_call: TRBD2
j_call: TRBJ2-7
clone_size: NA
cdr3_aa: CASSLGRVAGGSNYEQYF
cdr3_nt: TGTGCCAGCAGCTTGGGTAGGGTAGCGGGAGGTTCCAACTACGAGCAGTACTTC

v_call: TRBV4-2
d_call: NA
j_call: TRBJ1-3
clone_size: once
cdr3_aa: CASSPGGGNTIYF
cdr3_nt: TGTGCCAGCAGCCCGGGGGGCGGAAACACCATATATTTT

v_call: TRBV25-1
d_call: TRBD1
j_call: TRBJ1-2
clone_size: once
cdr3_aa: CASSDPSTGAGDGYTF
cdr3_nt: TGTGCCAGCAGTGACCCTTCGACAGGGGCAGGGGATGGCTACACCTTC

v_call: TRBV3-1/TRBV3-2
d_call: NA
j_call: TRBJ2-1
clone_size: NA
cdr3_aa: CASSCACPISIPNEQFF
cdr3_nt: TGTGCCAGCAGCTGTGCCTGTCCCATTTCCATTCCCAATGAGCAGTTCTTC

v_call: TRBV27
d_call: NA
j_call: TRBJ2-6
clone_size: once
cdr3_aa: CASSAQILSSGANVLTF
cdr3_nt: TGTGCCAGCAGTGCGCAGATCCTAAGCTCTGGGGCCAACGTCCTGACTTTC

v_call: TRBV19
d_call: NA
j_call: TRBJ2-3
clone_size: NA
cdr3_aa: CASSAFFSTDTQYF
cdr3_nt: TGTGCCAGTAGTGCCTTCTTCAGCACAGATACGCAGTATTTT

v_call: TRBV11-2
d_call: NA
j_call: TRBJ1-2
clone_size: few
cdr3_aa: CASSLAGSYGYTF
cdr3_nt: TGTGCCAGCAGCTTAGCCGGGAGCTATGGCTACACCTTC

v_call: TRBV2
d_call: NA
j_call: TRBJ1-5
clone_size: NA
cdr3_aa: CASSEATGWNSNQPQHF
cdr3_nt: TGTGCCAGCAGTGAGGCTACAGGATGGAATAGCAATCAGCCCCAGCATTTT

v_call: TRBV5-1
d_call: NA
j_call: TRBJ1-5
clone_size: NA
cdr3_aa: CASSLDGAQGQPQHF
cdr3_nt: TGCGCCAGCAGCTTGGATGGTGCGCAAGGACAGCCCCAGCATTTT

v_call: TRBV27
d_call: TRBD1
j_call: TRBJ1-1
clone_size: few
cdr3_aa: CASSLSGGVKKAFF
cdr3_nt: TGTGCCAGCAGTTTATCAGGGGGCGTCAAGAAAGCTTTCTTT

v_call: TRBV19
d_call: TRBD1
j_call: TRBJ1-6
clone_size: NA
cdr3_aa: CASSSGTDTNSPLHF
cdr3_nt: TGTGCCAGTAGTTCCGGGACAGATACTAATTCACCCCTCCACTTT

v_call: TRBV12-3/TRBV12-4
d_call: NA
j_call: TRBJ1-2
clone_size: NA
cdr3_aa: CASSFGGDYGYTF
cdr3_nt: TGTGCCAGCAGTTTTGGGGGAGACTATGGCTACACCTTC